This T cell receptor beta chain was captured by sequencing in a study of T cell responses to AZD1222 COVID-19 vaccine. On this clone: No antigen is known for it.

Sequencing used immunoSEQ multiplex PCR; TCRdb keeps in-frame clones, though not all of them. The sample records roughly 120,000 clones, around 90% being singletons. The study's findings and limits: The study found vaccine-associated CD4 TCRs spanning spike, dominant at 160-218 and 743-854. Clonal diversity was possibly underestimated; the donors were predominantly white British and more often female. Within unmutated variant regions lay the reported targets of nearly half of spike-specific TCRs.

With 3 bases clipped from V and 2 bases from J, the junction kept 1 base outside the gene matches. The CDR3 totals 14 residues. Germline loops: CDR1 KGHSH, CDR2 LQKENI. The chain has TRBV18 and TRBJ1-3; 7 nucleotides line up with TRBD1. This receptor was taken from an adult who received the AZD1222 COVID-19 vaccine. Sequences were derived from peripheral blood, sampled 28 days after the second AZD1222 dose. DNA of the CDR3: TGTGCCAGCTCACCCGGGACAGCTGGAAACACCATATATTTT. This codes for CASSPGTAGNTIYF. The entire variable domain, with the rest obtained from reference TRBV18 and TRBJ1-3, is as follows: NAGVMQNPRHLVRRRGQEARLRCSPMKGHSHVYWYRQLPEEGLKFMVYLQKENIIDESGMPKERFSAEFPKEGPSILRIQQVVRGDSAAYFCASSPGTAGNTIYFGEGSWLTVV.